A single sample is the source of the 26 T cell receptor beta chains below, sequenced in a study of beta chain features in type 1 diabetes (dated by TCRdb to the late 2010s). Libraries were built with the immunoSEQ multiplex PCR assay. The entire amount of isolated RNA was reverse transcribed using the High Capacity cDNA Reverse Transcription Kit, so the sequenced TCRB transcripts were expressed ones. The clones in this table, taken by TCRdb from immuneACCESS, are in-frame only. Not every clone is retained; where verified, under half of the shortfall comes from an unresolved V gene, and the cause of the rest is unknown. Here the sample has a few hundred thousand clones; 9.5% to 12% occur a single time. Roughly 0.016% of the sample lies in the top ten. What was sequenced was naive CD4+ T cells from blood. This sample's cell subset or site label indicates: true naive CD4+ T cells. The receptor source for this set is a woman aged 30 to 39 in good health.

This clone was detected only a few times. V usage is TRBV5-1 and J usage is TRBJ2-7; TRBD1 matches at 8 bases. The germline CDR1 and CDR2 sequences are SGHRS and YFSETQ. The trim removed 4 bases at V and 5 bases at J, leaving 8 bases unmatched. There are 14 residues in the CDR3. The CDR3 DNA reads TGCGCCAGCAGCCCAGGGGGCGCCAGTGACGAGCAGTACTTC. Protein product: CASSPGGASDEQYF.

The rearrangement uses TRBV7-3 and TRBJ2-3; 9 nucleotides line up with TRBD2. Trimming cost V 1 base and J 3 bases; bases outside gene matches: 8. This CDR3 spans 17 amino acids. Germline CDR1 and CDR2: SGHTA and FQGTGA. The CDR3 bases are TGTGCCAGCAGCTTAAAGGGTCTAGCGGGACGTACAGATACGCAGTATTTT. This encodes CASSLKGLAGRTDTQYF.

This clone was observed a handful of times. V gene TRBV20-1 combines with J gene TRBJ2-7; 8 bases are a match to TRBD2. This CDR3 contains 11 residues. Germline V gene data show CDR1 as DFQATT and CDR2 as SNEGSKA (reference sequence). The CDR3 spells CSLAGTYEQYF. The DNA of the CDR3 is TGCAGCTTAGCGGGGACCTACGAGCAGTACTTC.

The V call is TRBV29-1, the J call TRBJ2-3; D possibly corresponds to TRBD2 (5 bases). The CDR3 extends over 16 amino acids. V shed 0 bases and J shed 1 base, with 14 bases lying between them. CDR1 and CDR2 from the germline V gene are SQVTM and ANQGSEA. The CDR3 coding sequence is TGCAGCGTTGAAGAGCCCCGGAGGATCGGCACAGATACGCAGTATTTT. It is translated as CSVEEPRRIGTDTQYF.

In its sample, this clone was seen a few times. The same CDR3 can be traced to other DNA sequences in this sample. The rearrangement joins TRBV6-5 to TRBJ1-2, with D maybe TRBD1 (6 bases). This CDR3 has 14 residues. Trimming cost V 0 bases and J 3 bases, with 8 bases left between them. CDR1 is MNHEY and CDR2 is SVGAGI in the germline V gene. This CDR3 is CASSYSPGDYGYTF. The CDR3 region has the DNA TGTGCCAGCAGTTACTCGCCAGGGGACTATGGCTACACCTTC.

V and J are TRBV7-2 and TRBJ2-1; TRBD2 agrees at 9 bases. This CDR3 region has 17 residues. Trimming took 2 bases from V and 3 from J; bases not matched to a gene: 8. Germline V gene lookup returns CDR1 SGHTA and CDR2 FQGNSA. CDR3 bases: TGTGCCAGCAGCTTATACGAGCGGGAGGCTTTCTACAATGAGCAGTTCTTC. This codes for CASSLYEREAFYNEQFF.

This clone was seen a few times. This sequence joins TRBV9 and TRBJ2-5; 7 bases map to TRBD1. Germline CDR1 reads SGDLS; CDR2 reads YYNGEE. CDR3 length: 15 amino acids. V lost 0 bases and J lost 4; bases outside the gene matches: 6. The CDR3 DNA reads as TGTGCCAGCAGCGTAGCTCGGACAGGTGGAGAGACCCAGTACTTC. It is translated as CASSVARTGGETQYF.

This rearrangement joins TRBV12-5 to TRBJ2-2; D unclear. The germline CDR1 and CDR2 sequences are LGHNT and FRNRAP. This CDR3 is 12 amino acids long. V was clipped by 5 bases and J by 6 bases, with 7 bases between them. The CDR3 DNA follows: TGTGCTAGTGGTCAACACGCCGGGGAGCTGTTTTTT. The encoded protein is CASGQHAGELFF.

This clone occurred a few times. DNA for the CDR3: TGTGCCAGCAGCTTAAGTCGCAGGGGACCCTACAATGAGCAGTTCTTC. Its protein product is CASSLSRRGPYNEQFF. The V gene is TRBV7-3, the J gene TRBJ2-1; tentatively, D is TRBD1 (6 bases). The V gene's germline CDR1 is SGHTA and CDR2 FQGTGA. CDR3 length: 16 residues. The germline V and J ends were trimmed by 1 base and 2 bases, with 12 bases remaining between them.

V is TRBV5-4 and J is TRBJ1-4; D is unclear. This CDR3 comprises 12 residues. Trimming shortened V by 0 bases and J by 8 bases, and 5 bases separated the two germline ends. CDR1 is SGHNT and CDR2 is YYREEE in the germline V gene (reference sequence). DNA for the CDR3: TGTGCCAGCAGCTTGGAACAGGAAAAACTGTTTTTT. As protein: CASSLEQEKLFF.

This clone has only a few counts. J is TRBJ2-1 and V is TRBV18; a weak D match, TRBD2 (5 bases). CDR1 is KGHSH, CDR2 LQKENI, per germline. The CDR3 consists of 13 residues. Between the trimmed V and J ends, which lost 4 bases and 4 bases, there was a span of 8 bases. Here the CDR3 reads CASSLDSYNEQFF. CDR3 DNA: TGTGCCAGCTCACTGGACTCTTACAATGAGCAGTTCTTC.

This chain uses TRBV6-5 with TRBJ1-4; the match to TRBD1 covers 10 bases. The CDR3 is made up of 15 amino acids. Trimming cost V 5 bases and J 8 bases; bases outside gene matches: 8. In germline, CDR1 is MNHEY, CDR2 SVGAGI. The CDR3 reads CASSRDRGREEKLFF. The CDR3 region has the DNA TGTGCCAGCAGTCGTGACAGGGGGCGAGAAGAAAAACTGTTTTTT.

The rearrangement uses TRBV2 and TRBJ2-2, with D unclear. The CDR3 has 14 amino acids. Germline-derived CDR1 and CDR2 are SNHLY and FYNNEI. Trimming removed 8 bases at V and 5 bases at J, with 15 bases between. The CDR3 reads CASSPRQATGELFF. For the CDR3, the DNA is TGTGCCAGCTCTCCTCGCCAGGCTACCGGGGAGCTGTTTTTT.

The rearrangement uses TRBV7-9 and TRBJ2-5, with D perhaps matching TRBD2 (5 bases). The germline V gene has CDR1 SEHNR and CDR2 FQNEAQ (reference sequence). V lost 6 bases and J lost 1, with 15 bases in between. The CDR3 runs to 15 residues. CDR3 coding DNA: TGTGCCAGCAGTTTCTTTCTCGGAGGCCAAGAGACCCAGTACTTC. This codes for CASSFFLGGQETQYF. The full variable domain, with the rest looked up from reference TRBV7-9 and TRBJ2-5, is DTGVSQNPRHKITKRGQNVTFRCDPISEHNRLYWYRQTLGQGPEFLTYFQNEAQLEKSRLLSDRFSAERPKGSFSTLEIQRTEQGDSAMYLCASSFFLGGQETQYFGPGTRLLVL.

The V call is TRBV18, the J call TRBJ2-7; D is unresolved. The CDR3 length is 13 residues. V shed 5 bases and J shed 5 bases, with 13 bases lying between them. Germline CDR1 and CDR2: KGHSH and LQKENI. CDR3 amino acids: CASSSGQVDEQYF. The CDR3 region has the DNA TGTGCCAGCTCATCCGGCCAGGTTGACGAGCAGTACTTC.

This chain joins TRBV7-3 and TRBJ2-6; tentatively, D is TRBD1 (5 bases). Trimming removed 3 bases at V and 1 base at J, with 7 bases between. The CDR3 runs 15 residues. Germline lookup yields CDR1 SGHTA and CDR2 FQGTGA. The CDR3 coding sequence is TGTGCCAGCAGCTTGACAGCTTCTGGGGCCAACGTCCTGACTTTC. Protein: CASSLTASGANVLTF.

This clone has just a few counts. This chain connects TRBV4-2 to TRBJ1-1; D might be TRBD1 (5 bases). CDR1 LGHNA and CDR2 YNFKEQ come from the germline V gene. This CDR3 spans 15 amino acids. Trimming stripped 1 base from V and 3 bases from J, with 12 bases between. CDR3 region: CASSQVDRDDTEAFF. The DNA for the CDR3 is TGTGCCAGCAGCCAAGTAGACAGAGATGACACTGAAGCTTTCTTT.

J is TRBJ2-7 and V is TRBV5-4, with D unclear. The V gene lost 0 bases and the J gene lost 1 base, with 8 bases spanning the gap. CDR3 size: 14 residues. Germline CDR1 is SGHNT and CDR2 is YYREEE (reference sequence). CDR3 protein: CASSLDSRSYEQYF. The CDR3 nucleotides read TGTGCCAGCAGCTTGGATTCCAGGTCCTACGAGCAGTACTTC.

The rearrangement uses TRBV19 and TRBJ2-3, with TRBD2 matching 7 bases. Trimming cost V 2 bases and J 4 bases; bases outside gene matches: 9. This CDR3 has 16 residues. Looked up from germline, CDR1 is LNHDA and CDR2 is SQIVND (reference sequence). For the CDR3, the DNA is TGTGCCAGTAGTATATCGGGCGGGAGTGGCGCAGATACGCAGTATTTT. Translated: CASSISGGSGADTQYF.

This clone was counted between two and nine times. The chain recombines TRBV6-6 with TRBJ2-1, with 9 positions matching TRBD2. The length of the CDR3 is 15 residues. After removal of 0 bases from V and 4 bases from J, the junction contained 1 base not matched to a gene. Germline CDR1 is MNHNY and CDR2 is SVGAGI (reference sequence). Here the CDR3 DNA reads TGTGCCAGCAGTTACTCGACTAGCGGATACAATGAGCAGTTCTTC. It encodes CASSYSTSGYNEQFF.

The sample holds a few counts of this clone. The rearrangement links TRBV5-1 to TRBJ1-1; 7 nucleotides agree with TRBD1. Germline-derived CDR1 and CDR2 are SGHRS and YFSETQ. V dropped 4 bases and J dropped 4; count of bases not matched to a gene: 7. This CDR3 has 14 amino acids. This chain's CDR3 is CASSPRQGVTEAFF. The DNA of the CDR3 is TGCGCCAGCAGCCCGCGACAGGGAGTCACTGAAGCTTTCTTT.

This clone showed up just a few times. The chain recombines TRBV30 with TRBJ2-7; 9 bases match TRBD2. Germline values: CDR1 GTSNPN, CDR2 SVGIG (reference sequence). The V gene end was trimmed by 7 bases and the J gene end by 2 bases; junction bases not matched to a gene: 3. This CDR3 has 12 amino acids. The CDR3 sequence: CAFGLAPYEQYF. The CDR3 bases are TGTGCCTTTGGACTAGCGCCCTACGAGCAGTACTTC.

The V call is TRBV28, the J call TRBJ2-4, with D possibly being TRBD1 (6 bases). The CDR3 extends over 15 amino acids. Germline V gene data show CDR1 as MDHEN and CDR2 as SYDVKM. Trimming removed 4 bases at V and 1 base at J, with 11 bases between. Here the CDR3 reads CASSSGDGAKNIQYF. CDR3 bases: TGTGCCAGCAGTTCAGGGGATGGGGCCAAAAACATTCAGTACTTC.

The chain links TRBV5-6 to TRBJ1-1, with 7 bases matching TRBD1. Germline V lookup: CDR1 SGHDT, CDR2 YYEEEE. Trimming removed 4 bases from V and 6 bases from J; junction bases left unmatched: 12. This CDR3 comprises 15 residues. CDR3 nucleotides: TGTGCCAGCAGCCTGACAGGGTACGAGATGGCTGAAGCTTTCTTT. Its translation: CASSLTGYEMAEAFF.

J is TRBJ1-1 and V is TRBV13; D uncertain. Trimming stripped 3 bases from V and 1 base from J, with 12 bases between. This CDR3 contains 15 residues. Germline assignment: CDR1 PRHDT and CDR2 FYEKMQ (reference sequence). The CDR3 is CASSFSVRGNTEAFF. The CDR3 coding sequence is TGTGCCAGCAGCTTCTCCGTGCGGGGGAACACTGAAGCTTTCTTT.

This clone was counted a single time. This rearrangement joins TRBV7-2 to TRBJ1-1; D not resolved. V shed 6 bases and J shed 3 bases, with 11 bases lying between them. This CDR3 comprises 13 residues. CDR1 and CDR2 from the germline V gene are SGHTA and FQGNSA. The CDR3: CASSLAEDTEAFF. The CDR3, as DNA: TGTGCCAGCAGTCTCGCAGAGGACACTGAAGCTTTCTTT.